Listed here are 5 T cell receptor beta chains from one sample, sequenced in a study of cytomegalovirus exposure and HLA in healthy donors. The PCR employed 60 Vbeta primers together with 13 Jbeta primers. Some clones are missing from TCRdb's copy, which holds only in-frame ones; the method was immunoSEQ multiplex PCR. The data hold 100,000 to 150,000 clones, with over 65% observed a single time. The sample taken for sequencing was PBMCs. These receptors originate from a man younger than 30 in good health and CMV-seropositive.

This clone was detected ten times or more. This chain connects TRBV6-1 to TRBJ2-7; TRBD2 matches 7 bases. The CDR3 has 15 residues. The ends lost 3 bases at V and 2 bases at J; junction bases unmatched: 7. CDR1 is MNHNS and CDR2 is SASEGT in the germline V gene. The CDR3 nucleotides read TGTGCCAGCAGTGATCGTGCGGGGGAGGCCTACGAGCAGTACTTC. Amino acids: CASSDRAGEAYEQYF.

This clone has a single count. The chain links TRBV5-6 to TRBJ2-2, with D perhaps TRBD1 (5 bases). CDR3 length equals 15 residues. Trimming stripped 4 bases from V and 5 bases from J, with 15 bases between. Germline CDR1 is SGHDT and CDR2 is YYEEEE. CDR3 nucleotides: TGTGCCAGCAGCGAAGGGGTATTCAGGACCGGGGAGCTGTTTTTT. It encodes CASSEGVFRTGELFF.

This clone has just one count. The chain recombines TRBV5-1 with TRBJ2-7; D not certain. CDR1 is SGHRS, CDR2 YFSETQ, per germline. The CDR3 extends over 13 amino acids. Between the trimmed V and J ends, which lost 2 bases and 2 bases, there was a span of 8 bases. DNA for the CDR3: TGCGCCAGCAGCTTATTCCGTGCCTACGAGCAGTACTTC. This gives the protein CASSLFRAYEQYF.

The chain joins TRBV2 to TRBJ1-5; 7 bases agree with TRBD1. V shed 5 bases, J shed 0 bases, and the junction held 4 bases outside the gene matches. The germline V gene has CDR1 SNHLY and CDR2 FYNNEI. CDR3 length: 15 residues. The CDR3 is CASSTGTDSNQPQHF. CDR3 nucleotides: TGTGCCAGCAGTACCGGGACAGATAGCAATCAGCCCCAGCATTTT. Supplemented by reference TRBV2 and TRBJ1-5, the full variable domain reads EPEVTQTPSHQVTQMGQEVILRCVPISNHLYFYWYRQILGQKVEFLVSFYNNEISEKSEIFDDQFSVERPDGSNFTLKIRSTKLEDSAMYFCASSTGTDSNQPQHFGDGTRLSIL.

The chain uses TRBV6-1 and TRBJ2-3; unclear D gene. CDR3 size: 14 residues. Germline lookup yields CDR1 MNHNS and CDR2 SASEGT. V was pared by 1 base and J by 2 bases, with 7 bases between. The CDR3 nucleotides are TGTGCCAGCAGTGAAGTGGGCTACACAGATACGCAGTATTTT. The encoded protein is CASSEVGYTDTQYF.